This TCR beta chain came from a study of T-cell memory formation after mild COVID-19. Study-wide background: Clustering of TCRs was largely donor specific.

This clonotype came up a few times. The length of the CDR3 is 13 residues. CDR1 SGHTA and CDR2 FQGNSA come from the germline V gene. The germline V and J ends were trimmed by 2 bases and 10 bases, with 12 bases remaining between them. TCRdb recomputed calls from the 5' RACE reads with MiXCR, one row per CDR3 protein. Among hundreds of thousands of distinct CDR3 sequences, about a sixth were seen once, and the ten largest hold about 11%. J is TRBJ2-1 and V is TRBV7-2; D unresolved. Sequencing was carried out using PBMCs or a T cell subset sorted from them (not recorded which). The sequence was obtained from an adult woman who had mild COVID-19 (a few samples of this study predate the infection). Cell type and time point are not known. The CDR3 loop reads CASSLIRRREQFF. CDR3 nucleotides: TGTGCCAGCAGCTTAATCCGGCGTCGGGAGCAGTTCTTC.